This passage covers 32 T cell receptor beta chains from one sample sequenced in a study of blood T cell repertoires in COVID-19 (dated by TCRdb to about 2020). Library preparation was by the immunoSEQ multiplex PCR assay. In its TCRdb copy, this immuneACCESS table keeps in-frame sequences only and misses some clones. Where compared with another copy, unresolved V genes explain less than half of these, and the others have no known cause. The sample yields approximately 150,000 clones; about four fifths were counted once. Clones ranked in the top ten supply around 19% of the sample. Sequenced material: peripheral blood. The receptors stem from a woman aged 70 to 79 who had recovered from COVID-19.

CDR3 DNA sequence: TGTGCCAGCAGTGAATTTAGGGGGAGGGCCTACAATGAGCAGTTCTTC. Amino acid sequence: CASSEFRGRAYNEQFF. The J gene is TRBJ2-1, the V gene TRBV25-1; TRBD2 might be the D (7 bases). Germline V lookup: CDR1 MGHDK, CDR2 SYGVNS. V was pared by 1 base and J by 2 bases, with 12 bases between. This CDR3 contains 16 residues.

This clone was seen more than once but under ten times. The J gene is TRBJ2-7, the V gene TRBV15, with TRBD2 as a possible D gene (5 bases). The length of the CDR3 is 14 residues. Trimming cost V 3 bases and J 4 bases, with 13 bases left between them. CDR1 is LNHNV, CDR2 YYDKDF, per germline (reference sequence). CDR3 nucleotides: TGTGCCACCAGCAGCTCGCGTAGGGAGTACGAGCAGTACTTC. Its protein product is CATSSSRREYEQYF.

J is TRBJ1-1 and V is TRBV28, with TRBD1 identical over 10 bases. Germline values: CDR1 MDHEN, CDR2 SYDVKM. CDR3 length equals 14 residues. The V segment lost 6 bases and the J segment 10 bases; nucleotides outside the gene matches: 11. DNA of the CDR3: TGTGCCAGCAGGCCAAAGAGGACAGGGGGGGGAGCTTTCTTT. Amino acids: CASRPKRTGGGAFF.

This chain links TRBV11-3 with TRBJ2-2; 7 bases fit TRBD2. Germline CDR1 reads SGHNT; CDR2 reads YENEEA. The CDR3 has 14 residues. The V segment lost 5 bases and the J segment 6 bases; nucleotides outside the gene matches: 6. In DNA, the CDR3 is TGTGCCAGCAGCCCTCGACTAGCTGCCGGGGAGCTGTTTTTT. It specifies CASSPRLAAGELFF.

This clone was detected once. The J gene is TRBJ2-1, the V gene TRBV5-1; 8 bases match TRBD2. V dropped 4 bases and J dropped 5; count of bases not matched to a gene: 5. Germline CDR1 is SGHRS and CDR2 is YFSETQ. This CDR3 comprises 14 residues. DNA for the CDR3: TGCGCCAGCAGCACCCCTAGCGGGCACAATGAGCAGTTCTTC. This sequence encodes CASSTPSGHNEQFF.

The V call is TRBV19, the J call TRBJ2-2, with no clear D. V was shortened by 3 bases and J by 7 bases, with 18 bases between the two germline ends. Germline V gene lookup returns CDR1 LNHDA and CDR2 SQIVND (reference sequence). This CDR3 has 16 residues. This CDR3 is CASSMPQQTTFGELFF. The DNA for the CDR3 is TGTGCCAGTAGTATGCCCCAGCAGACAACATTCGGGGAGCTGTTTTTT.

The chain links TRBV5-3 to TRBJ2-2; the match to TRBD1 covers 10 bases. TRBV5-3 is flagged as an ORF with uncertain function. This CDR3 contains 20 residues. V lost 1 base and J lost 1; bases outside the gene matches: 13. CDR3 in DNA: TGTGCCAGAAGCTTGAGGATCCTGGGACAGGGGCCCTGGAACACCGGGGAGCTGTTTTTT. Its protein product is CARSLRILGQGPWNTGELFF.

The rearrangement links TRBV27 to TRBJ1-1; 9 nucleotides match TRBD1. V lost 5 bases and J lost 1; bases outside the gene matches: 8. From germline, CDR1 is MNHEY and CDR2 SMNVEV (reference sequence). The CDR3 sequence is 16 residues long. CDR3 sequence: CASSPGTGRGNTEAFF. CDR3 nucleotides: TGTGCCAGCAGTCCGGGGACAGGGAGGGGGAACACTGAAGCTTTCTTT.

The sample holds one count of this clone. The CDR3 coding sequence is TGTGCCAGCTCACCAATCAGCGCCCAAGAGACCCAGTACTTC. Protein sequence: CASSPISAQETQYF. The J gene is TRBJ2-5, the V gene TRBV18; D uncertain. The CDR3 covers 14 residues. V was trimmed by 2 bases and J by 1 base, leaving 8 bases between them. Per the germline V gene, CDR1 is KGHSH and CDR2 is LQKENI.

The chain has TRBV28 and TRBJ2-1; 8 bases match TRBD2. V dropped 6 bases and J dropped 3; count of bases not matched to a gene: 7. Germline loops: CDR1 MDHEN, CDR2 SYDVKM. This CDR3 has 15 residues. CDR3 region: CASRPLAGIYNEQFF. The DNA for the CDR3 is TGTGCCAGCAGGCCGCTAGCGGGCATCTACAATGAGCAGTTCTTC. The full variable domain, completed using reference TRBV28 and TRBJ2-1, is DVKVTQSSRYLVKRTGEKVFLECVQDMDHENMFWYRQDPGLGLRLIYFSYDVKMKEKGDIPEGYSVSREKKERFSLILESASTNQTSMYLCASRPLAGIYNEQFFGPGTRLTVL.

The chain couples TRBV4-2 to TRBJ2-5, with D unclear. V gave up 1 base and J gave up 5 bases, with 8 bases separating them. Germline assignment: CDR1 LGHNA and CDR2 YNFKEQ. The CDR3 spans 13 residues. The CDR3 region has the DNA TGTGCCAGCAGCCAAGGTGTCGGGGAGACCCAGTACTTC. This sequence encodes CASSQGVGETQYF.

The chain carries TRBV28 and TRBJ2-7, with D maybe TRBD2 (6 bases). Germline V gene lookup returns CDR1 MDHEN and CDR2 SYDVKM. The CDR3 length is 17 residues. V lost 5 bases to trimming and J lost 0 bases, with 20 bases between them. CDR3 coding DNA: TGTGCCAGCAGTCATCTTTCCGGGGGTAGGGGCTCCTACGAGCAGTACTTC. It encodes CASSHLSGGRGSYEQYF.

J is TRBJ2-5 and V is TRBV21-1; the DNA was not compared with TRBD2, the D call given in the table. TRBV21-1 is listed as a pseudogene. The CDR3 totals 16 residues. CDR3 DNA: TGTGCCAGCAGCAAAGCGCTTTGGGGAGCCCAAGAGACCCAGTACTTC. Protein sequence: CASSKALWGAQETQYF.

The CDR3 bases are TGTGCCAGTAGTGTGTCCGGGACACCCACAGGGACTAACTATGGCTACACCTTC. It translates to CASSVSGTPTGTNYGYTF. The rearrangement links TRBV19 to TRBJ1-2; perhaps TRBD1 as D (6 bases). CDR3 size: 18 residues. V lost 5 bases and J lost 0, with 22 bases in between. Germline CDR1 is LNHDA and CDR2 is SQIVND (reference sequence). Filled out from reference TRBV19 and TRBJ1-2, the complete variable domain reads DGGITQSPKYLFRKEGQNVTLSCEQNLNHDAMYWYRQDPGQGLRLIYYSQIVNDFQKGDIAEGYSVSREKKESFPLTVTSAQKNPTAFYLCASSVSGTPTGTNYGYTFGSGTRLTVV.

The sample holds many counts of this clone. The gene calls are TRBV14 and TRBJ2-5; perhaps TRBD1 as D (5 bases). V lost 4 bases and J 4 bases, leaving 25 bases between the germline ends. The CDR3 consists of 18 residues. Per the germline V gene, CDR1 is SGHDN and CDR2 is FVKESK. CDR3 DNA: TGTGCCAGCAGCCTCCAAGGGTCCAGGGCATACAGAGGAGAGACCCAGTACTTC. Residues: CASSLQGSRAYRGETQYF.

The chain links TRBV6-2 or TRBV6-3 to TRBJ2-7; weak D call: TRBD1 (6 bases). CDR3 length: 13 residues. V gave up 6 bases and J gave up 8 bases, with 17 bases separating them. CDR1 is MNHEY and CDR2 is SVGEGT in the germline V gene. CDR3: CASSTLGGYKQYF. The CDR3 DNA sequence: TGTGCCAGCAGCACCCTTGGGGGCTATAAGCAGTACTTC.

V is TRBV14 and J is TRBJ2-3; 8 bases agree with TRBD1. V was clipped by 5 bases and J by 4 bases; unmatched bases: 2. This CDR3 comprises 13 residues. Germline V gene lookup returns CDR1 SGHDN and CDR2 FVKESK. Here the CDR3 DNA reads TGTGCCAGCAGCACACAGGGGGCAGATACGCAGTATTTT. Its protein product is CASSTQGADTQYF.

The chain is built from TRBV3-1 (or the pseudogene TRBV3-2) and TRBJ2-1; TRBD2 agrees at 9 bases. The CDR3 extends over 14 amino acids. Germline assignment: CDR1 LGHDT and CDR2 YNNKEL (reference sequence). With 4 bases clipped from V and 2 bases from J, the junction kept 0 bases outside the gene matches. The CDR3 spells CASSPSGTYNEQFF. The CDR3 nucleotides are TGTGCCAGCAGCCCTAGCGGGACCTACAATGAGCAGTTCTTC.

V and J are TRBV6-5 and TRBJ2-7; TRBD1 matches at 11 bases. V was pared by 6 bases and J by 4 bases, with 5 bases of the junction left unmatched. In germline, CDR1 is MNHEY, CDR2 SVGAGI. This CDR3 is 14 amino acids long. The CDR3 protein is CASRIGQGAYEQYF. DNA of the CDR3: TGTGCCAGCAGAATAGGACAGGGGGCGTACGAGCAGTACTTC.

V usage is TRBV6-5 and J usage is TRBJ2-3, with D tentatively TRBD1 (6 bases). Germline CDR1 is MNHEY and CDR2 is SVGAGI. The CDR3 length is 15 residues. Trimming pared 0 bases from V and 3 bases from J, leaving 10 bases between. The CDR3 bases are TGTGCCAGCAGTTACTCGGGCAGGGGAACAGATACGCAGTATTTT. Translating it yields CASSYSGRGTDTQYF.

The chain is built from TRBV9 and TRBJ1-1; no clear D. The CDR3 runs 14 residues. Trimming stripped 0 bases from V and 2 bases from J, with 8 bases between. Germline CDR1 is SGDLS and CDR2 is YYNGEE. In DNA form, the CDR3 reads TGTGCCAGCAGCGTAGGACACGGTAACACTGAAGCTTTCTTT. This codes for CASSVGHGNTEAFF.

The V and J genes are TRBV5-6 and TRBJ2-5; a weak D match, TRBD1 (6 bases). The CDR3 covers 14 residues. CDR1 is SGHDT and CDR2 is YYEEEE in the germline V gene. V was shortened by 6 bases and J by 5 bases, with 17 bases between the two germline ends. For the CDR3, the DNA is TGTGCCAGCACGGGGACATCAAGGGGGGAGACCCAGTACTTC. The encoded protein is CASTGTSRGETQYF.

The CDR3 DNA reads TGCGCCAGCAGCTGGCTAGCGGGGCCAAATGAGCAGTTCTTC. Translated: CASSWLAGPNEQFF. The chain recombines TRBV4-1 with TRBJ2-1, with TRBD2 matching 9 bases. The CDR3 spans 14 residues. The ends lost 5 bases at V and 7 bases at J; junction bases unmatched: 6. Per the germline V gene, CDR1 is MGHRA and CDR2 is YSYEKL.

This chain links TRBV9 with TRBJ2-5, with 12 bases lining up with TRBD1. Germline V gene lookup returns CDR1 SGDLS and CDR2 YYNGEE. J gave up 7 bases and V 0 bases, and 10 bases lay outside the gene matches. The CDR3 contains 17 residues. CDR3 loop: CASSVGGTGGWVATQYF. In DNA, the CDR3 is TGTGCCAGCAGCGTAGGTGGGACAGGGGGCTGGGTAGCGACCCAGTACTTC.

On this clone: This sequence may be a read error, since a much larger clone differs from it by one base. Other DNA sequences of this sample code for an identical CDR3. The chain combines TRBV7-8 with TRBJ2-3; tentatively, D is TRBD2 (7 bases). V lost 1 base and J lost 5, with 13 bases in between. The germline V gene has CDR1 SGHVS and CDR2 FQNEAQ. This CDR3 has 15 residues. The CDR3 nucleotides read TGTGCCAGCAGCTTAGAGGGGGGGGGCGGAGATACGCAGTATTTT. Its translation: CASSLEGGGGDTQYF.

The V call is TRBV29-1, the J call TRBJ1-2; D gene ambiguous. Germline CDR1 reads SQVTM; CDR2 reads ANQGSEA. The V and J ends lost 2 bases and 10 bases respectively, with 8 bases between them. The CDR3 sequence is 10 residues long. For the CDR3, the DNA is TGCAGCGTTGAAAGCCGTCACTACACCTTC. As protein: CSVESRHYTF.

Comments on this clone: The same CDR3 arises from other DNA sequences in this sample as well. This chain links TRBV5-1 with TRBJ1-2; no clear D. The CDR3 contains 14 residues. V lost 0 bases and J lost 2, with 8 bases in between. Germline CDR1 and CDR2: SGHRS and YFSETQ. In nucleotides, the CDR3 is TGCGCCAGCAGCTTGGCAGAGGGAAACTATGGCTACACCTTC. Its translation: CASSLAEGNYGYTF.

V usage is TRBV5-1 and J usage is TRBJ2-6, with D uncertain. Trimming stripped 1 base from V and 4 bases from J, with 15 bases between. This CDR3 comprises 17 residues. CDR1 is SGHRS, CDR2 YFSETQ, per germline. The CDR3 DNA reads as TGCGCCAGCAGCTTGCGAAGCCGGGTCTCGGGGGCCAACGTCCTGACTTTC. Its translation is CASSLRSRVSGANVLTF. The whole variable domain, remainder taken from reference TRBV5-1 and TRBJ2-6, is KAGVTQTPRYLIKTRGQQVTLSCSPISGHRSVSWYQQTPGQGLQFLFEYFSETQRNKGNFPGRFSGRQFSNSRSEMNVSTLELGDSALYLCASSLRSRVSGANVLTFGAGSRLTVL.

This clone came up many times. The CDR3 loop reads CASSPWGGRMNYGYTF. The CDR3 bases are TGTGCCAGCAGCCCTTGGGGGGGCAGGATGAACTATGGCTACACCTTC. This rearrangement joins TRBV7-8 to TRBJ1-2; maybe TRBD1 (6 bases). Germline V CDR1 and CDR2: SGHVS, FQNEAQ. The ends were cut back, 5 bases at V and 2 bases at J, with 18 bases in the middle. The CDR3 contains 16 residues.

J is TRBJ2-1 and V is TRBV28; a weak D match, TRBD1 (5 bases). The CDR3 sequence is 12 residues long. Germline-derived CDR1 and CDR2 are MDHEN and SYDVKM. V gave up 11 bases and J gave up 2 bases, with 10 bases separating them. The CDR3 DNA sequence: TGTGCCGCGCAAGGGGCCTACAATGAGCAGTTCTTC. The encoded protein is CAAQGAYNEQFF. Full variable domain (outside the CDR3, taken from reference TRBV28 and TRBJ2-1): DVKVTQSSRYLVKRTGEKVFLECVQDMDHENMFWYRQDPGLGLRLIYFSYDVKMKEKGDIPEGYSVSREKKERFSLILESASTNQTSMYLCAAQGAYNEQFFGPGTRLTVL.

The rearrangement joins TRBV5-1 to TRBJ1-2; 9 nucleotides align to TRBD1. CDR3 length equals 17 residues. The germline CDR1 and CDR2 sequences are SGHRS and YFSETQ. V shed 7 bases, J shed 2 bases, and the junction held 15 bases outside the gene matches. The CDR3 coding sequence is TGCGCCAGCCAGTTAGGAGACAGGGGGACCACCAACTATGGCTACACCTTC. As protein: CASQLGDRGTTNYGYTF.

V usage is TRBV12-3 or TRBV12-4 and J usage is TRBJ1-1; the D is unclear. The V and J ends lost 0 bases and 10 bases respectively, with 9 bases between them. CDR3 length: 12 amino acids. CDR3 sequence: CASSLAWEAAFF. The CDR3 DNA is TGTGCCAGCAGTTTAGCTTGGGAGGCAGCTTTCTTT.